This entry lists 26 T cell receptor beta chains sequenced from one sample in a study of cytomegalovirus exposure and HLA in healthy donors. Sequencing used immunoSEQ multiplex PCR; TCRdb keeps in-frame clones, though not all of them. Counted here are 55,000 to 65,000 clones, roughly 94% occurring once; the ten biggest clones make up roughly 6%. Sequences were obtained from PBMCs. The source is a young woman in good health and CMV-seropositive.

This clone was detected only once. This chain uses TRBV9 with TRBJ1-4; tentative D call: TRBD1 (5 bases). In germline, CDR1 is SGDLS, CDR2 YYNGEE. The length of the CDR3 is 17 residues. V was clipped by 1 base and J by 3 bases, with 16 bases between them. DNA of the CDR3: TGTGCCAGCAGCGTAAGAGCAGGGTTAGTGGCTAATGAAAAACTGTTTTTT. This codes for CASSVRAGLVANEKLFF.

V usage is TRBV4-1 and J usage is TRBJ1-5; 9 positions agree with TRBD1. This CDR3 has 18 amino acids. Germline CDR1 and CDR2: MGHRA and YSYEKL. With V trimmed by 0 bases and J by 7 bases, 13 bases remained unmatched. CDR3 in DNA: TGCGCCAGCAGCCAAGATTCCGTTTACAGGGGGCTTGGGCAGCCCCAGCATTTT. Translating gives CASSQDSVYRGLGQPQHF.

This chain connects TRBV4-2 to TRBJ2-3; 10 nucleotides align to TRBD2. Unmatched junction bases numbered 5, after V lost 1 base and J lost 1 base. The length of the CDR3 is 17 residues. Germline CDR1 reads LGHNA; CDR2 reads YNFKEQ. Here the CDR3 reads CASSQGALAGGTDTQYF. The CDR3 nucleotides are TGTGCCAGCAGCCAAGGGGCTCTAGCGGGGGGCACAGATACGCAGTATTTT.

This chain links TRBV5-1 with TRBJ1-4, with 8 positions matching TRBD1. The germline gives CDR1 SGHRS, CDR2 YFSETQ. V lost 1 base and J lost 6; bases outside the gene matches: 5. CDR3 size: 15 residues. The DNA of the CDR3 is TGCGCCAGCAGCTTGTGGCAGGGGGCGGATGAAAAACTGTTTTTT. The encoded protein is CASSLWQGADEKLFF.

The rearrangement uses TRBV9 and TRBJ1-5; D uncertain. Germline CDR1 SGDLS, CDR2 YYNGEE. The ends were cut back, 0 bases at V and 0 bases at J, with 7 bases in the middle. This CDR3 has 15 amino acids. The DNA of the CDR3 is TGTGCCAGCAGCGTAGCGGTCCCTAGCAATCAGCCCCAGCATTTT. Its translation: CASSVAVPSNQPQHF. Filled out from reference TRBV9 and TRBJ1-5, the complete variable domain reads DSGVTQTPKHLITATGQRVTLRCSPRSGDLSVYWYQQSLDQGLQFLIQYYNGEERAKGNILERFSAQQFPDLHSELNLSSLELGDSALYFCASSVAVPSNQPQHFGDGTRLSIL.

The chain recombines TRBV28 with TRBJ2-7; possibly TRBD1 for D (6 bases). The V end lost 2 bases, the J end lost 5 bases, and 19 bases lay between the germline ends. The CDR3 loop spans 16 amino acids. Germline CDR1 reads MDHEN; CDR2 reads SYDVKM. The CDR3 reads CASSLDNTGQWDEQYF. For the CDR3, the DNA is TGTGCCAGCAGTTTAGACAACACGGGACAATGGGACGAGCAGTACTTC.

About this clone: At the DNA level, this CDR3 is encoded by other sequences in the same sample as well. In DNA, the CDR3 is TGTGCCAGCAGCCCGTCGGGAAACACCGGGGAGCTGTTTTTT. Its translation is CASSPSGNTGELFF. This chain connects TRBV7-3 to TRBJ2-2; the D gene is possibly TRBD2 (5 bases). The germline V and J ends were trimmed by 5 bases and 2 bases, with 9 bases remaining between them. The CDR3 is 14 residues long. Germline V gives CDR1 SGHTA, CDR2 FQGTGA.

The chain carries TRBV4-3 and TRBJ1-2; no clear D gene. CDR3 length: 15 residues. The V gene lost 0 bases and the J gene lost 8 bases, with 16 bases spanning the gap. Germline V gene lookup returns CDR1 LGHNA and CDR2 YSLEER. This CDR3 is CASSQDALISYGYTF. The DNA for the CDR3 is TGCGCCAGCAGCCAAGATGCCCTTATCTCCTACGGCTACACCTTC.

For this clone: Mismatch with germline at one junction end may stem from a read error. The CDR3 DNA sequence: TGCGCCAGCAGTCAAGAGGCGCGGCAAGAGACCCAGTACTTC. Translation gives CASSQEARQETQYF. The chain links TRBV4-1 to TRBJ2-5; D is undetermined. This CDR3 contains 14 residues. Germline V gene lookup returns CDR1 MGHRA and CDR2 YSYEKL.

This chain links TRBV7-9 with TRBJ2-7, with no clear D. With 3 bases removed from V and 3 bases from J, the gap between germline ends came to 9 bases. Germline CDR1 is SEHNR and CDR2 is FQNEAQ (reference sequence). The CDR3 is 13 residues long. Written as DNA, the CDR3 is TGTGCCAGCAGCTTCCCAGAGGACTACGAGCAGTACTTC. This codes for CASSFPEDYEQYF.

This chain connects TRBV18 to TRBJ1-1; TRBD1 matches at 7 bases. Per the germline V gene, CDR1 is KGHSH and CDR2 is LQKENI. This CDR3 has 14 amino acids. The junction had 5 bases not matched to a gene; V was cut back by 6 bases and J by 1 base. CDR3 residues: CASSGQLQNTEAFF. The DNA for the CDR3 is TGTGCCAGCTCGGGACAGCTACAGAACACTGAAGCTTTCTTT.

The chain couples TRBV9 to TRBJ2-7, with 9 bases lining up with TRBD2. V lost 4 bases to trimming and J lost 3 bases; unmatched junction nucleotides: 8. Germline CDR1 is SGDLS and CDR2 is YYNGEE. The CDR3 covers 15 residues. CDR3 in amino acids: CASSTGLARDYEQYF. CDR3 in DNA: TGTGCCAGCAGCACAGGACTAGCGAGGGACTACGAGCAGTACTTC.

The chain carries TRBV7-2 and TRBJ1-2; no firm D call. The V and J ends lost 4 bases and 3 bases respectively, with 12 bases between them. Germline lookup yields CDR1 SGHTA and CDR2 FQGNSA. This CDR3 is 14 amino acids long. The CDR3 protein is CASSSLLVYYGYTF. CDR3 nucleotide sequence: TGTGCCAGCAGCTCCTTACTTGTCTACTATGGCTACACCTTC.

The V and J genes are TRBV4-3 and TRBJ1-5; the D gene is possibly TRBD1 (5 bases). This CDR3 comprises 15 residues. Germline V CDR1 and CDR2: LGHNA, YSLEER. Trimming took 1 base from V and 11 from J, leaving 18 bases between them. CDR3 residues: CASSQVAGGVWAQHF. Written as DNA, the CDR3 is TGCGCCAGCAGCCAAGTTGCTGGGGGGGTATGGGCCCAGCATTTT.

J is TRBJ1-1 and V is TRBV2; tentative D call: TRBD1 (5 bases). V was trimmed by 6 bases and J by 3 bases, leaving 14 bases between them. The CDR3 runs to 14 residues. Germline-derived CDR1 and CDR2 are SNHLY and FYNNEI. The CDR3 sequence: CASRVLWGDTEAFF. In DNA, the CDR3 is TGTGCCAGCAGGGTCCTGTGGGGGGACACTGAAGCTTTCTTT.

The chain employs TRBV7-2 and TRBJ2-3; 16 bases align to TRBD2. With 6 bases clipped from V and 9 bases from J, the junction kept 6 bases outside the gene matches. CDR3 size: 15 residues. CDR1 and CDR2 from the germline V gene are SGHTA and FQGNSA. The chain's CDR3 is CASSQGLAGGPTQYF. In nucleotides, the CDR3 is TGTGCCAGCAGTCAGGGACTAGCGGGGGGGCCAACGCAGTATTTT.

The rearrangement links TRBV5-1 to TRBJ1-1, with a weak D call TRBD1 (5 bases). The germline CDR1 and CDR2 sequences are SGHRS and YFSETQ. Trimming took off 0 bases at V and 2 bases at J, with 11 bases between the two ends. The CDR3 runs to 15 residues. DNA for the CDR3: TGCGCCAGCAGCTTGGCCGCAGGGACTAACACTGAAGCTTTCTTT. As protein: CASSLAAGTNTEAFF.

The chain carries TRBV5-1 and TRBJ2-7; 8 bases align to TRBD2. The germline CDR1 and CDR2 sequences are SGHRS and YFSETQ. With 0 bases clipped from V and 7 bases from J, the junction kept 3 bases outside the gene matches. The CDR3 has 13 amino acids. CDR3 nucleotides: TGCGCCAGCAGCTTGGAGCGGGGGCGGGAGCAGTACTTC. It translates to CASSLERGREQYF.

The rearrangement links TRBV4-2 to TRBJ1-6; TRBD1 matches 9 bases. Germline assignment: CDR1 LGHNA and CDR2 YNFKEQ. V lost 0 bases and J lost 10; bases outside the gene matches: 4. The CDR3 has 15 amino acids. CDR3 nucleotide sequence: TGTGCCAGCAGCCAAGAGGACAGGGGAAAGTCACCCCTCCACTTT. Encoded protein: CASSQEDRGKSPLHF.

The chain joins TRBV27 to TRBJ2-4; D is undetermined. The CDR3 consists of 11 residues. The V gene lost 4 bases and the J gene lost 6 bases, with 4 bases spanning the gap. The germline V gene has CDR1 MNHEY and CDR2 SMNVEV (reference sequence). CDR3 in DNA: TGTGCCAGCAGTTACTCAAACATTCAGTACTTC. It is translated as CASSYSNIQYF.

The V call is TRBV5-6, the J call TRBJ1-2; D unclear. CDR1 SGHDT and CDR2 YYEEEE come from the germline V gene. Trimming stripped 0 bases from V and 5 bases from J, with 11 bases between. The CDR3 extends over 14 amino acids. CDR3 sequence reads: CASSLGGSFYGYTF. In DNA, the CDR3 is TGTGCCAGCAGCTTGGGAGGGTCATTTTATGGCTACACCTTC.

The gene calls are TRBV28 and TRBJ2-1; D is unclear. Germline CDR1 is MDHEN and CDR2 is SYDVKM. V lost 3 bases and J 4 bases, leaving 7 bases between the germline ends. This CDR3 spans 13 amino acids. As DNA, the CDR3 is TGTGCCAGCAGTTTTTTACTGTACAATGAGCAGTTCTTC. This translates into CASSFLLYNEQFF.

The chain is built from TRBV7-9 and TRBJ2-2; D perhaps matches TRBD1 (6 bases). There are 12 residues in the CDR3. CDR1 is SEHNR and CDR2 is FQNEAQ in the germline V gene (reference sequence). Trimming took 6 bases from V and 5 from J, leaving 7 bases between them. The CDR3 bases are TGTGCCAGCAGTCAGGGGACCGGGGAGCTGTTTTTT. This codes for CASSQGTGELFF.

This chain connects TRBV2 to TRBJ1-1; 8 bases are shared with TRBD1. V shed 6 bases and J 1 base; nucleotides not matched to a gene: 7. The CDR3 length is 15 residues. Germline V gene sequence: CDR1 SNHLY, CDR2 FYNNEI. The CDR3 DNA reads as TGTGCCAGCAGGGCATCCGGGACAGGGAACACTGAAGCTTTCTTT. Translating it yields CASRASGTGNTEAFF.

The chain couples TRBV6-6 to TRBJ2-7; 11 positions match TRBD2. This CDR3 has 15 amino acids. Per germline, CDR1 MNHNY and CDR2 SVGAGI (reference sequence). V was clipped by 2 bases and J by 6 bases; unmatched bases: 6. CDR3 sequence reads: CASSYVGTSGAEQYF. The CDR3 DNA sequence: TGTGCCAGCAGTTACGTCGGGACTAGCGGCGCCGAGCAGTACTTC.

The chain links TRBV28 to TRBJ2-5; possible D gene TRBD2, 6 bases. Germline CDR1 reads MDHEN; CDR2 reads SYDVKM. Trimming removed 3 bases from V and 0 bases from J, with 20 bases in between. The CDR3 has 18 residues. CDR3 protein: CASSLQWAWRGNQETQYF. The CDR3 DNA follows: TGTGCCAGCAGTTTGCAATGGGCCTGGCGGGGCAACCAAGAGACCCAGTACTTC.